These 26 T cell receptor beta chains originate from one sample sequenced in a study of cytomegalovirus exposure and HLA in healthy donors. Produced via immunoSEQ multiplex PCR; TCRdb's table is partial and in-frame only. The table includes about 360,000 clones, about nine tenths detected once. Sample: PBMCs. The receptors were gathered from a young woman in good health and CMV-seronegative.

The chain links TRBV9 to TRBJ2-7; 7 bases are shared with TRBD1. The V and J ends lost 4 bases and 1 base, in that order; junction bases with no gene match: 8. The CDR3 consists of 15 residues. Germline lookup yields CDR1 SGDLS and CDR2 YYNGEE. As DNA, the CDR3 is TGTGCCAGCAGCCTAGGGACAGCTCCTTCCTACGAGCAGTACTTC. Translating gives CASSLGTAPSYEQYF.

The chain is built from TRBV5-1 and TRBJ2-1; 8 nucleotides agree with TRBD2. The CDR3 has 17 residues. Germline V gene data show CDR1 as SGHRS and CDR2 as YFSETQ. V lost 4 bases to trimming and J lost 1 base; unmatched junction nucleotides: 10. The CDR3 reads CASSRQRELGSYNEQFF. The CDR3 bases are TGCGCCAGCAGCCGGCAGCGGGAGCTTGGATCCTACAATGAGCAGTTCTTC.

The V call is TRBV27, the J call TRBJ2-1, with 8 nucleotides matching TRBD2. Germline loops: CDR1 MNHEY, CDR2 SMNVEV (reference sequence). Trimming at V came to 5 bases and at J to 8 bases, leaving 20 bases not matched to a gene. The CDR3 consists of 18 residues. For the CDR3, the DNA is TGTGCCAGCAGTCCTGGACTAAGCGGGAGTTTCCAAAGATATGAGCAGTTCTTC. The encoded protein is CASSPGLSGSFQRYEQFF.

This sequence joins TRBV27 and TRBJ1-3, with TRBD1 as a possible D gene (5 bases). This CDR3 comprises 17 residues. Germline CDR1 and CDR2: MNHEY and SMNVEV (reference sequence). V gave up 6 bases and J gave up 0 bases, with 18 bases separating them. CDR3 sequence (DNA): TGTGCCAGCAGCCGACGGGGGGACGGCTACTCTGGAAACACCATATATTTT. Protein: CASSRRGDGYSGNTIYF.

CDR3 bases: TGTGCCAGCGGTGACAGGTCTAGCTCCTACGAGCAGTACTTC. Translation gives CASGDRSSSYEQYF. The chain combines TRBV6-5 with TRBJ2-7, with D possibly matching TRBD1 (6 bases). The V end was cut by 8 bases, the J end by 0 bases, with 14 bases between. CDR3 length: 14 residues. From germline, CDR1 is MNHEY and CDR2 SVGAGI.

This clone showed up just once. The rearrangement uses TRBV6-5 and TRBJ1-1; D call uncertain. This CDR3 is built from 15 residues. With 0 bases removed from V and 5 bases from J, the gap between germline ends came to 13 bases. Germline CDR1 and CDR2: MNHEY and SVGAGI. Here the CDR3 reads CASSYSRGRETEAFF. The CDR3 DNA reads TGTGCCAGCAGTTACTCGCGGGGTAGAGAAACTGAAGCTTTCTTT.

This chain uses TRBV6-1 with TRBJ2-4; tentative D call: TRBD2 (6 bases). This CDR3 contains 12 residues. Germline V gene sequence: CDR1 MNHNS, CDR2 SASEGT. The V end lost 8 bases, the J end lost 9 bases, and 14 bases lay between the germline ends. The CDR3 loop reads CASAWGESIQYF. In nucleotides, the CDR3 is TGTGCCAGCGCGTGGGGGGAGAGCATTCAGTACTTC.

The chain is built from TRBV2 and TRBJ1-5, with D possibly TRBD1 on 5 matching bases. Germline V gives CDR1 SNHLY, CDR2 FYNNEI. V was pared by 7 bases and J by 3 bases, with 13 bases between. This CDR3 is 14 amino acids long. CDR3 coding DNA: TGTGCCAGCAATGAGGGGACTATCAATCAGCCCCAGCATTTT. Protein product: CASNEGTINQPQHF. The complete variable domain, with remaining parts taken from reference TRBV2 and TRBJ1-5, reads EPEVTQTPSHQVTQMGQEVILRCVPISNHLYFYWYRQILGQKVEFLVSFYNNEISEKSEIFDDQFSVERPDGSNFTLKIRSTKLEDSAMYFCASNEGTINQPQHFGDGTRLSIL.

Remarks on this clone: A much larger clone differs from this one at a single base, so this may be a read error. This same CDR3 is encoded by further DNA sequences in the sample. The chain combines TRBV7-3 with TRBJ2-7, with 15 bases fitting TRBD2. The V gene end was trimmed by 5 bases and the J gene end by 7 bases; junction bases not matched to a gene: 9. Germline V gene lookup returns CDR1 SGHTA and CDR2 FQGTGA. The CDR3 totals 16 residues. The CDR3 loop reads CASSRNVGLAGGEQYF. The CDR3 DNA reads TGTGCCAGCAGCCGGAATGTGGGACTAGCGGGAGGTGAGCAGTACTTC. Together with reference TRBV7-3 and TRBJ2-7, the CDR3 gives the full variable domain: GAGVSQTPSNKVTEKGKYVELRCDPISGHTALYWYRQSLGQGPEFLIYFQGTGAADDSGLPNDRFFAVRPEGSVSTLKIQRTERGDSAVYLCASSRNVGLAGGEQYFGPGTRLTVT.

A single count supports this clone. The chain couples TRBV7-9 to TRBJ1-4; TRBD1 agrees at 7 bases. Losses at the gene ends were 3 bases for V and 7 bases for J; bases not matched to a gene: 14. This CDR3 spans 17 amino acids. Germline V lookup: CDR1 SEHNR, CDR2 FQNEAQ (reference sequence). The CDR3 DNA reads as TGTGCCAGCAGCTTGGGAGACAGGGAATGGACGGCTGAAAAACTGTTTTTT. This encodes CASSLGDREWTAEKLFF.

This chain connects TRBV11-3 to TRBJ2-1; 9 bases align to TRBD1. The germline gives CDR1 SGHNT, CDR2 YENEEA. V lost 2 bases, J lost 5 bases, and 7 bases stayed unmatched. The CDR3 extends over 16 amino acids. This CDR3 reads CASSLRDRDTHNEQFF. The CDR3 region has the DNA TGTGCCAGCAGCTTACGGGACAGGGATACGCACAATGAGCAGTTCTTC. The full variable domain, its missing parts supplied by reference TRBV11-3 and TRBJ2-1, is EAGVVQSPRYKIIEKKQPVAFWCNPISGHNTLYWYLQNLGQGPELLIRYENEEAVDDSQLPKDRFSAERLKGVDSTLKIQPAELGDSAVYLCASSLRDRDTHNEQFFGPGTRLTVL.

The CDR3 region is CASGRGTSNYNEQFF. The CDR3 region has the DNA TGTGCCAGCGGCCGCGGGACTAGCAACTACAATGAGCAGTTCTTC. This sequence joins TRBV28 and TRBJ2-1, with 9 bases lining up with TRBD2. The germline gives CDR1 MDHEN, CDR2 SYDVKM. The junction had 8 bases not matched to a gene; V was cut back by 8 bases and J by 3 bases. This CDR3 has 15 residues.

The CDR3 protein is CAWIRDRPYEQYF. CDR3 DNA sequence: TGTGCCTGGATCCGGGACAGACCCTACGAGCAGTACTTC. The V and J genes are TRBV30 and TRBJ2-7; 7 bases are a match to TRBD1. Trimming removed 4 bases from V and 2 bases from J; junction bases left unmatched: 5. Germline values: CDR1 GTSNPN, CDR2 SVGIG (reference sequence). This CDR3 has 13 amino acids.

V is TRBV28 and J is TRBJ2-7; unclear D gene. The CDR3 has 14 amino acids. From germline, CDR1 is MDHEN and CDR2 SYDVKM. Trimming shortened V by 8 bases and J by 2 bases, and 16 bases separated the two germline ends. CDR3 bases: TGTGCCAGCTGCGGCTCAAATGTACCCTACGAGCAGTACTTC. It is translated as CASCGSNVPYEQYF.

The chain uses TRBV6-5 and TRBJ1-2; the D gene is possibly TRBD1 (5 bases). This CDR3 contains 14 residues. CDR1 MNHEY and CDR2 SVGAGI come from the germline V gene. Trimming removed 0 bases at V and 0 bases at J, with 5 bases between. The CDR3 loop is CASSYSTANYGYTF. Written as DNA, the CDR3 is TGTGCCAGCAGTTACTCGACAGCTAACTATGGCTACACCTTC.

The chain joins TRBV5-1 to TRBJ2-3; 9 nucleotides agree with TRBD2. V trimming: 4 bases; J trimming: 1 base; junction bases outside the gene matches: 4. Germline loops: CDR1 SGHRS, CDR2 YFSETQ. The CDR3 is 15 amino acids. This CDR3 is CASSPTSGGTDTQYF. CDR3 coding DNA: TGCGCCAGCAGCCCGACTAGCGGTGGCACAGATACGCAGTATTTT.

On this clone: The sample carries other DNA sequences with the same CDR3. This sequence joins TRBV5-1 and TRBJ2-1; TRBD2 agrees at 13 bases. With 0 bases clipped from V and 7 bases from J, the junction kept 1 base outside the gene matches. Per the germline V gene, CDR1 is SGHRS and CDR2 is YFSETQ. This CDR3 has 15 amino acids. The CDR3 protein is CASSLGTSGSNEQFF. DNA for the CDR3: TGCGCCAGCAGCTTGGGGACTAGCGGGAGTAATGAGCAGTTCTTC.

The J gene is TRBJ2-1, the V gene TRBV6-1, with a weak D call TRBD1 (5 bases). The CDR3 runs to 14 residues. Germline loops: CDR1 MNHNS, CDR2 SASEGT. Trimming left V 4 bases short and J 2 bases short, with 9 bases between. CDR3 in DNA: TGTGCCAGCAGTGGGCAGGGTACCTACAATGAGCAGTTCTTC. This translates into CASSGQGTYNEQFF.

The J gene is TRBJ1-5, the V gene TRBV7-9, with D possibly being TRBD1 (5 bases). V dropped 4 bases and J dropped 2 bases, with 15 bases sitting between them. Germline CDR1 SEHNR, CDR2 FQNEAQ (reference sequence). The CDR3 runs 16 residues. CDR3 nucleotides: TGTGCCAGCAGCTCCGGAGGGGTCGGGGGCAATCAGCCCCAGCATTTT. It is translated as CASSSGGVGGNQPQHF.

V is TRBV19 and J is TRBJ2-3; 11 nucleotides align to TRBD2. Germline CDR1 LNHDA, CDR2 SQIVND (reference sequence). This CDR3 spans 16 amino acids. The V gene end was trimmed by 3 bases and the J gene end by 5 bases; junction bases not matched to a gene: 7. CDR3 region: CASSMATSGAGDTQYF. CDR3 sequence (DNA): TGTGCCAGTAGTATGGCGACTAGCGGGGCCGGAGATACGCAGTATTTT.

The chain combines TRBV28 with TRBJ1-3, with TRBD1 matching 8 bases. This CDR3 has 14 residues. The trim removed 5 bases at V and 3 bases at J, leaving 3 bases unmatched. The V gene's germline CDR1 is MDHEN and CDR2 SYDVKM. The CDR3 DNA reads TGTGCCAGCAGTCCACAGGGGGTTGGAAACACCATATATTTT. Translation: CASSPQGVGNTIYF.

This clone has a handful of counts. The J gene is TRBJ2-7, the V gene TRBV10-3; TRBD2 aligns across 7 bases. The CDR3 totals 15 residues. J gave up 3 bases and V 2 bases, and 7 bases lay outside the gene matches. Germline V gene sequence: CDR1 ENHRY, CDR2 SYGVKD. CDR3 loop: CAISEGLDKFYEQYF. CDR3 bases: TGTGCCATCAGTGAGGGACTAGACAAATTCTACGAGCAGTACTTC.

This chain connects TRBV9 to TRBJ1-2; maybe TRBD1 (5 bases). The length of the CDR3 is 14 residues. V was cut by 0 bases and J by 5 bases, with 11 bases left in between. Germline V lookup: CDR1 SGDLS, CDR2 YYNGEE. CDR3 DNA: TGTGCCAGCAGCGTAGAAGACAGCCCTTATGGCTACACCTTC. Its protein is CASSVEDSPYGYTF.

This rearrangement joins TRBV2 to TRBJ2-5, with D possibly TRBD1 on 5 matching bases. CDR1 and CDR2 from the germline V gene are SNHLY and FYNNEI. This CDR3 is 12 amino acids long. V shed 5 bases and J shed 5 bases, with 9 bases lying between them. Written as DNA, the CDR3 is TGTGCCAGCAGTTTCTCAGGGGAGACCCAGTACTTC. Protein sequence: CASSFSGETQYF.

Here the CDR3 reads CASSLIQAGRNSYEQYF. The CDR3 nucleotides are TGTGCCAGCAGTTTAATTCAGGCCGGGAGGAACTCCTACGAGCAGTACTTC. This sequence joins TRBV27 and TRBJ2-7, with 7 nucleotides matching TRBD2. J was trimmed by 0 bases and V by 2 bases; bases with no gene match: 10. The germline CDR1 and CDR2 sequences are MNHEY and SMNVEV (reference sequence). This CDR3 is 17 amino acids long.

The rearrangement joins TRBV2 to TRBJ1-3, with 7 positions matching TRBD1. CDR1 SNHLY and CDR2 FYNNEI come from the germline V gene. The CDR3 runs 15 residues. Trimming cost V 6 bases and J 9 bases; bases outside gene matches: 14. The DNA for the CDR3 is TGTGCCAGCAGCAAGAAGACAGGGTATTGGGGCACCATATATTTT. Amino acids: CASSKKTGYWGTIYF.